This T cell receptor beta chain was recorded in a study of CD8 T cells in Susac syndrome (dated by TCRdb to between 2019 and 2020). Concerning the study at large: Whether CD8+ T cell activation and differentiation in Susac syndrome was antigen driven was tested using repertoire sequencing. Study-wide findings and limitations: The TCR sequencing and HLA analysis was acknowledged to have included a relatively small number of individuals.

As concerns this clonotype: Which antigen it targets is not known. Base qualities are not at hand, and no much larger clone is one base apart.

Peripheral blood CD8+ and CD4+ T cells from healthy donors, Susac syndrome patients and multiple sclerosis patients were profiled using high-throughput TCR beta sequencing. The healthy donors served as controls matched for age and sex. Bulk CD8+ and CD4+ T cells were purified by magnetic negative isolation, while CD8+ TEMRA cells were enriched using FACS. Blood was drawn into EDTA tubes, processed within 24 hours, and PBMCs were isolated by density gradient centrifugation. PBMCs intended for TCR sequencing were cryopreserved in liquid nitrogen and thawed later in a water bath at 37 degrees C. The sorted or isolated CD4+, CD8+ and CD8+ TEMRA cells reached a purity of at least 90%. RNA was extracted using the RNeasy kit, and about 0.5 to 1 ug of the RNA was reverse transcribed with random hexamers. The immunoSEQ multiplex PCR assay, which covers 54 Vbeta and 13 Jbeta segments, was used to amplify TCR beta CDR3 regions. Bias from PCR amplification was corrected by using a synthetic template baseline for primer optimization and for computational correction. The published analysis was carried out like this. Only productive sequences were kept, with reads annotated to V, D and J genes according to IMGT and analyzed in immunoSEQ Analyzer. Clonality was computed as one minus Shannon entropy normalized by log2 of the number of productive unique sequences. For each patient and control, public and private clones were evaluated within the 100 most prevalent clones. Susac-specific clones were defined as absent from healthy and MS cohorts, around 970 published viral clones and other ImmuneACCESS disease sequences. The public reads were run again by TCRdb, first through fastp at Q25 and then through MiXCR, and only productive beta chains were kept. Each CDR3 protein appears once, grouped with its most common genes and DNA. These V and J calls originate from TCRdb's pipeline instead of the authors' own analysis. The sample data list approximately 100,000 distinct CDR3 sequences, and around nine tenths of these were observed just once. Roughly 0.14% of the sample lies in the top ten.

Looking up the germline V gene (reference sequence) yields CDR1 GTSNPN and CDR2 SVGIG. At the junction V is shortened by 2 bases and J by 8 bases; bases outside the gene matches: 11. The CDR3 holds 14 amino acids from the cysteine to the phenylalanine. Just the 42-base CDR3 DNA is kept, in frame starting at base 1. The source is a human donor in good health. The sample was CD4+ T cells from PBMCs. The chain employs TRBV30 and TRBJ1-2; 7 of the junction bases match TRBD1. The sequence in DNA is TGTGCCTGGAGTCCGCCGACAGGGAATCTCGGCTACACCTTC. The translation is CAWSPPTGNLGYTF.